This T cell receptor (beta chain) derives from a study of shared clonotypes between healthy human individuals. Study-level results: Lower generation probabilities were found for non-shared clonotypes than for those shared by all four donors.

Assay: immunoSEQ multiplex PCR; the TCRdb copy retains only in-frame clones and omits some. This sample has 300,000 to 350,000 clones, with less than 85% found just once. With 7 bases clipped from V and 2 bases from J, the junction kept 8 bases outside the gene matches. Germline CDR1 reads SNHLY; CDR2 reads FYNNEI. CDR3 length: 15 residues. In its sample, this clone was seen many times. Antigen specificity is unknown. Sequences were obtained from memory CD4+ T cells sorted from blood. Subset: CD45RA-negative fraction. The chain couples TRBV2 to TRBJ1-3; 7 bases are a match to TRBD1. This receptor was taken from a man aged 25-45 years in good health. The CDR3 DNA sequence: TGTGCCAGCAAGGGGAACAGGGGACCTGGAAACACCATATATTTT. Encoded protein: CASKGNRGPGNTIYF.